This T cell receptor beta chain was recorded in a study of identical twins. The study's findings and limits: Instead of following the same donors, the conclusions were based on cross-sectional statistical analysis. Cord blood beta clonotypes that were abundant carried fewer insertions, and memory repertoires showed no such trend.

CDR3 length equals 14 residues. Trimming removed 8 bases at V and 4 bases at J, with 18 bases between. Germline values: CDR1 SQVTM, CDR2 ANQGSEA. TCRdb re-called the 5' RACE reads through MiXCR, storing one row per CDR3 protein. The sample contains nearly 900,000 distinct CDR3 sequences, 9% to 15% of which appear only once. On this clonotype itself: The antigen is undetermined.

The same data also went into a second study, on yellow fever vaccine responses in identical twins. From that report: Twins' vaccine T cell response reportedly gave the appearance of partial convergence and partial personalization.

The clonotype originates from a woman aged 18-35 years in good health. V gene TRBV29-1 combines with J gene TRBJ2-1; either TRBD1 or TRBD2 may fit D (5 bases each). The sequencing input was PBMCs. CDR3: CSTHIEGRYNEQFF. CDR3 nucleotide sequence: TGCAGCACCCATATTGAGGGACGGTACAATGAGCAGTTCTTC.